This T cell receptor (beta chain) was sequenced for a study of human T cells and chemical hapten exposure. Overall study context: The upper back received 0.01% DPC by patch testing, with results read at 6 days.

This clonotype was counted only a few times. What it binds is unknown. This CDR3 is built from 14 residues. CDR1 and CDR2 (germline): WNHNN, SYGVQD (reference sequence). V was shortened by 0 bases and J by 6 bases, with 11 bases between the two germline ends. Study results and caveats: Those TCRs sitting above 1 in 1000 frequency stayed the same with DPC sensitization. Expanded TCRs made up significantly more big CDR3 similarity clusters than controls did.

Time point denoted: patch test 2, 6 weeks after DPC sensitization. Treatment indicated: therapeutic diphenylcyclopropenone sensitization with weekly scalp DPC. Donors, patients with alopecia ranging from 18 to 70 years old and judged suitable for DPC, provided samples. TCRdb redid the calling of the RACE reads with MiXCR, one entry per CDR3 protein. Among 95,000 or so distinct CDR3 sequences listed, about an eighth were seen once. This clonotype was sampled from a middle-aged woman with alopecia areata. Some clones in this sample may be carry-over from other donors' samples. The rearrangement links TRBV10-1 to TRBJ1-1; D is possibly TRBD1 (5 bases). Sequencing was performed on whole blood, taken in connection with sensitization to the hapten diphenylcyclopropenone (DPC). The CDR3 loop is CASSESGAWSEAFF. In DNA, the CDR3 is TGCGCCAGCAGTGAGTCAGGGGCTTGGTCTGAAGCTTTCTTT.